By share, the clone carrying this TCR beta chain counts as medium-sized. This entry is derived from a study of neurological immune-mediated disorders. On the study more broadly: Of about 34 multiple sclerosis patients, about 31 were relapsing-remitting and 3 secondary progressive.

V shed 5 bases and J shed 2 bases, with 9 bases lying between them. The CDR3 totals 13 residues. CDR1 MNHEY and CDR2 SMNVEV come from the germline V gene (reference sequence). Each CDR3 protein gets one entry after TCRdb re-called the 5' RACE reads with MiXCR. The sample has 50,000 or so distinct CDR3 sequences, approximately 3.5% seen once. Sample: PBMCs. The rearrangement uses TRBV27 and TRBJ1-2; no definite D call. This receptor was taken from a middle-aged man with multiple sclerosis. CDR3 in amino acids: CASSPTGNYGYTF. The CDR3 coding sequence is TGTGCCAGCAGTCCCACGGGGAACTATGGCTACACCTTC.